This T cell receptor (beta chain) derives from a study of shared clonotypes between healthy human individuals. The CDR3 has 15 residues. Germline V gene data show CDR1 as SGHRS and CDR2 as YFSETQ. With V trimmed by 2 bases and J by 6 bases, 6 bases remained unmatched. Repertoires were generated with immunoSEQ multiplex PCR, while TCRdb's copy carries only in-frame clones and drops some. The repertoire holds some 490,000 clones, with 81% as singletons. In this sample, this clone turned up once. The sequencing input was PBMCs. This clonotype was obtained from a woman in her thirties or forties in good health. Some clones in this sample may be carry-over from other donors' samples. The rearrangement links TRBV5-1 to TRBJ1-5; 9 positions agree with TRBD1. CDR3 amino acids: CASSLDTGGGQPQHF. In DNA, the CDR3 is TGCGCCAGCAGCTTAGACACAGGGGGCGGTCAGCCCCAGCATTTT.